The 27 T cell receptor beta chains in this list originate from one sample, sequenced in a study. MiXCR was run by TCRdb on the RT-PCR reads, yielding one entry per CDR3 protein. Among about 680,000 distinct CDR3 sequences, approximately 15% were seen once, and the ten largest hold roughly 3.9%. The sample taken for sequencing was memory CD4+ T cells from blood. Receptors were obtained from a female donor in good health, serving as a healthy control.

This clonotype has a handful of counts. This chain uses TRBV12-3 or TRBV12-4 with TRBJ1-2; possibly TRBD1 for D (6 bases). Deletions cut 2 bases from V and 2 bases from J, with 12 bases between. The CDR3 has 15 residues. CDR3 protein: CASSLRTDLNYGYTF. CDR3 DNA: TGTGCCAGCAGTTTAAGGACAGACCTAAACTATGGCTACACCTTC.

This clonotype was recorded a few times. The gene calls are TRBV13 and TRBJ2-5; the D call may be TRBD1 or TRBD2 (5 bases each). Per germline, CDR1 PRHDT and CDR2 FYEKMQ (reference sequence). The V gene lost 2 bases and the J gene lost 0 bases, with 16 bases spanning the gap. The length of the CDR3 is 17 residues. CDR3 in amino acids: CASSLFGDQLYQETQYF. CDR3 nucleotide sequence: TGTGCCAGCAGCTTATTCGGGGACCAATTGTACCAAGAGACCCAGTACTTC.

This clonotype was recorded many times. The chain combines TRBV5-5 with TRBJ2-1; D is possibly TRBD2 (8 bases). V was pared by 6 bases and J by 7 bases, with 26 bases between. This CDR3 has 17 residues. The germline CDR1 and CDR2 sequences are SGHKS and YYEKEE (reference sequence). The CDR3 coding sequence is TGTGCCAGCATCCCTTGGGACAGTCGGGCTAGCGGGAATGAGCAGTTCTTC. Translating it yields CASIPWDSRASGNEQFF.

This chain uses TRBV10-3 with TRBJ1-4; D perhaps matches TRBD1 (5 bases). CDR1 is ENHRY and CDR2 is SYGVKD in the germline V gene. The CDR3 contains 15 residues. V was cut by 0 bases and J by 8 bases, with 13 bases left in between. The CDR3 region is CAISESRVAVEKLFF. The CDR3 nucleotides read TGTGCCATCAGTGAGTCCAGGGTCGCCGTGGAAAAACTGTTTTTT.

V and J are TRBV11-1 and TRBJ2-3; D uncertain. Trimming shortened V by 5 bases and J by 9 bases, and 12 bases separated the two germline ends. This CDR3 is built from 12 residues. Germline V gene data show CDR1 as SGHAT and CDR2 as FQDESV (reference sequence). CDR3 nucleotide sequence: TGTGCCAGCAGCGAAGATGGGTACACGCAGTATTTT. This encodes CASSEDGYTQYF.

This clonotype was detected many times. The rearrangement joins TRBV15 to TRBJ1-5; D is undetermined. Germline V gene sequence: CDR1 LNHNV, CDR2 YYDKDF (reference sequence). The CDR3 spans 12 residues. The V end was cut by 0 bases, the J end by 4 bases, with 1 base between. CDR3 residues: CATSRDNQPQHF. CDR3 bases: TGTGCCACCAGCAGAGATAATCAGCCCCAGCATTTT. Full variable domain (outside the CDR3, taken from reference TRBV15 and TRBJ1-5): DAMVIQNPRYQVTQFGKPVTLSCSQTLNHNVMYWYQQKSSQAPKLLFHYYDKDFNNEADTPDNFQSRRPNTSFCFLDIRSPGLGDTAMYLCATSRDNQPQHFGDGTRLSIL.

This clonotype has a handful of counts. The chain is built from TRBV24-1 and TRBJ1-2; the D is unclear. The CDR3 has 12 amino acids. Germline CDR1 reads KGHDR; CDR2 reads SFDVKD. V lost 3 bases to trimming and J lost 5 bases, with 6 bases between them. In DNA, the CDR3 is TGTGCCACCAGTGATCCTCTTTATGGCTACACCTTC. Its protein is CATSDPLYGYTF.

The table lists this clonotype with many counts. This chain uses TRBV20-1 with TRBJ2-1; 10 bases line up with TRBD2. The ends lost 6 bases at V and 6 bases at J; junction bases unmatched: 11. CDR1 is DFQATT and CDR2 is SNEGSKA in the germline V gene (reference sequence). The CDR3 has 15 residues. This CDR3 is CSAYPGTSVTNEQFF. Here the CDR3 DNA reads TGCAGTGCCTATCCAGGGACTAGCGTAACCAATGAGCAGTTCTTC.

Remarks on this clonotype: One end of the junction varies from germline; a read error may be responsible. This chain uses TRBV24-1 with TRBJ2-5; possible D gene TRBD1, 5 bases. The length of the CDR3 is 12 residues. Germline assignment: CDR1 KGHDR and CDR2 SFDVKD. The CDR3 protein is CATGDRQETQYF. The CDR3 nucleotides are TGTGCCACCGGTGACAGACAAGAGACCCAGTACTTC.

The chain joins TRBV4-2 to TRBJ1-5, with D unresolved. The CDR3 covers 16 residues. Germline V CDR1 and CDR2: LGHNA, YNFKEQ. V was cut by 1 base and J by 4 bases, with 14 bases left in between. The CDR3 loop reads CASSQGGLWDNQPQHF. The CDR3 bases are TGTGCCAGCAGCCAAGGAGGGCTTTGGGATAATCAGCCCCAGCATTTT.

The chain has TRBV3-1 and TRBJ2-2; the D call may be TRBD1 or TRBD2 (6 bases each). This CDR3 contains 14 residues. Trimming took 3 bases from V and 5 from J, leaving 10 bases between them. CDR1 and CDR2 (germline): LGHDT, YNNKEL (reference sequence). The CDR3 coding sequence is TGTGCCAGCAGCCAGAGGGGGGATACCGGGGAGCTGTTTTTT. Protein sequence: CASSQRGDTGELFF.

The CDR3: CASSQDRVTMQPQHF. CDR3 in DNA: TGCGCCAGCAGCCAAGATAGGGTCACGATGCAGCCCCAGCATTTT. The V call is TRBV4-3, the J call TRBJ1-5; D remains ambiguous. Per the germline V gene, CDR1 is LGHNA and CDR2 is YSLEER. V was pared by 0 bases and J by 7 bases, with 13 bases between. CDR3 length equals 15 residues.

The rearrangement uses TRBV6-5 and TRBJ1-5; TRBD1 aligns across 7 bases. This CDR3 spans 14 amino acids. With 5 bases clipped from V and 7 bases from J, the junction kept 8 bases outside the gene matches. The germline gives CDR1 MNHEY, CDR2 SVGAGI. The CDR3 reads CASSKFQGGQPQHF. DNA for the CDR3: TGTGCCAGCAGTAAGTTTCAGGGGGGGCAGCCCCAGCATTTT.

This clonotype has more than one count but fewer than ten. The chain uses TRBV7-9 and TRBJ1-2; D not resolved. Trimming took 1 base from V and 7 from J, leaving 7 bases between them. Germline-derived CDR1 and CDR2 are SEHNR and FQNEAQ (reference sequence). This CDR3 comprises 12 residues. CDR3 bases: TGTGCCAGCAGCTTAGTTATCTCTGGCTACACCTTC. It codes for CASSLVISGYTF.

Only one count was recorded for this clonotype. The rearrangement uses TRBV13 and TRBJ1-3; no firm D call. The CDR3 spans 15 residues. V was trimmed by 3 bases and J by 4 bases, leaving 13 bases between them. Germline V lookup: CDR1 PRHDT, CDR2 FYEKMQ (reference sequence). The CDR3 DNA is TGTGCCAGCAGCTTCGCCCGGGCGGCCGGAAACACCATATATTTT. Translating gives CASSFARAAGNTIYF.

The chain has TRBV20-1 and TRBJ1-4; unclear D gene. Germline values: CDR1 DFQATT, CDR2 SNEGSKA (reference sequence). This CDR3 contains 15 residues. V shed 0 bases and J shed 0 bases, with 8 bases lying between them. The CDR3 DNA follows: TGCAGTGCTAGAGATTTCGCAGCAACTAATGAAAAACTGTTTTTT. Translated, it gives CSARDFAATNEKLFF.

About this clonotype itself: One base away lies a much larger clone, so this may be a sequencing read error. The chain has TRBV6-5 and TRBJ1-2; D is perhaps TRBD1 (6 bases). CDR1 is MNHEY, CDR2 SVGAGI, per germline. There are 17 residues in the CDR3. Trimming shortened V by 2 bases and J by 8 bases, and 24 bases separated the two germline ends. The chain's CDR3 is CASSYSPFFDRLRGYTF. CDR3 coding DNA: TGTGCCAGCAGTTACAGTCCCTTTTTCGACAGGTTGCGCGGCTACACCTTC.

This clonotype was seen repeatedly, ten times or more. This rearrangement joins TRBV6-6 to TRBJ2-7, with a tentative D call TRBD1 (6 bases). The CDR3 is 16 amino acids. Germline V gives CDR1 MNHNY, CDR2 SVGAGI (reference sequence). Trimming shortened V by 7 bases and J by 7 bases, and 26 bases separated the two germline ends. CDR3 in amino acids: CASTTGGTPRPGEQYF. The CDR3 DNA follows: TGTGCCAGCACTACGGGTGGGACACCACGGCCGGGGGAGCAGTACTTC.

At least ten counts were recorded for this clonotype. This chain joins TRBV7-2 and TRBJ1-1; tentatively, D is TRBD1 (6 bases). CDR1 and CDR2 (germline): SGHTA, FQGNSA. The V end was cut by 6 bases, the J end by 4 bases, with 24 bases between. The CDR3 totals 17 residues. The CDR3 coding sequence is TGTGCCAGCAGACCTCTTACAGGGATGGGAAGGATCACTGAAGCTTTCTTT. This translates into CASRPLTGMGRITEAFF.

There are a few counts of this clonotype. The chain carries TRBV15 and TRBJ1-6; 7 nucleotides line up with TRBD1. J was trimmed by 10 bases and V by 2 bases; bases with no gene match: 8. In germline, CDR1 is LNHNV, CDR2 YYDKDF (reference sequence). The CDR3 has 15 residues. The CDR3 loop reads CATSRLDREASPLHF. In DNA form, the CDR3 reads TGTGCCACCAGCAGACTTGACAGGGAGGCATCACCCCTCCACTTT.

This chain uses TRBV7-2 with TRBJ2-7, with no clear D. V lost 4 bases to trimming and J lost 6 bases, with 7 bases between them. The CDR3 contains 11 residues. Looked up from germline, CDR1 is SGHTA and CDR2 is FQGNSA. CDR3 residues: CASSSTFEQYF. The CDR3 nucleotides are TGTGCCAGCAGCTCCACTTTCGAGCAGTACTTC.

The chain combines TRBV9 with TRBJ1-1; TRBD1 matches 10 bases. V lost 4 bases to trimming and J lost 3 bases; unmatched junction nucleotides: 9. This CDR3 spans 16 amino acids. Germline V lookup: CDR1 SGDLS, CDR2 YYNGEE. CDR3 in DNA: TGTGCCAGCAGCACCCGACAGGGGGCTGCGGACACTGAAGCTTTCTTT. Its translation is CASSTRQGAADTEAFF.

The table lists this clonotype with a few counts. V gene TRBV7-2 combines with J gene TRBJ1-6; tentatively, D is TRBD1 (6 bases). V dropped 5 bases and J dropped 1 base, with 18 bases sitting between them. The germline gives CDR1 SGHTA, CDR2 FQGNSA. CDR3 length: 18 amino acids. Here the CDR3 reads CASSGGQSWSSYNSPLHF. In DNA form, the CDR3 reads TGTGCCAGCAGCGGCGGACAGTCATGGAGTTCCTATAATTCACCCCTCCACTTT.

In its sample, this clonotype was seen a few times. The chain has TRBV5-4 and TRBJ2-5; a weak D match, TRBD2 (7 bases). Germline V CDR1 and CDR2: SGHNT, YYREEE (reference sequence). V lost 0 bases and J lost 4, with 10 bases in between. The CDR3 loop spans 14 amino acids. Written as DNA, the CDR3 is TGTGCCAGCAGCTTGGAAAGGGGGGGAGAGACCCAGTACTTC. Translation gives CASSLERGGETQYF.

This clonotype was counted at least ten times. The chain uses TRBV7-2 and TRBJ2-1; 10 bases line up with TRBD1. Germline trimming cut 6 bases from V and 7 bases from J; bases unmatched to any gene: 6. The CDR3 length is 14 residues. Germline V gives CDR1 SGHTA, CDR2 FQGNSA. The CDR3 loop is CASRHDRGRNEQFF. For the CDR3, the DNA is TGTGCCAGCAGACACGACAGGGGGCGTAATGAGCAGTTCTTC. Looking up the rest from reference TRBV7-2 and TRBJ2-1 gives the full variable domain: GAGVSQSPSNKVTEKGKDVELRCDPISGHTALYWYRQSLGQGLEFLIYFQGNSAPDKSGLPSDRFSAERTGGSVSTLTIQRTQQEDSAVYLCASRHDRGRNEQFFGPGTRLTVL.

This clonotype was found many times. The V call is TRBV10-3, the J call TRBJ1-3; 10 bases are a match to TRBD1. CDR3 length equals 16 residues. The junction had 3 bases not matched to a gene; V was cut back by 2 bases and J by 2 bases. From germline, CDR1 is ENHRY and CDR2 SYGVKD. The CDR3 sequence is CAISEDRGHAGNTIYF. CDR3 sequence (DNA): TGTGCCATCAGTGAGGACAGGGGGCATGCTGGAAACACCATATATTTT.

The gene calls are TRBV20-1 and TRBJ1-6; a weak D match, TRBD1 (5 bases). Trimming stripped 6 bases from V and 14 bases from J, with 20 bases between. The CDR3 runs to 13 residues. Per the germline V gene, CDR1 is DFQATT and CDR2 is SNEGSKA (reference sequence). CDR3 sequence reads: CSAAGTAVRTLHF. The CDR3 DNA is TGCAGTGCCGCTGGGACCGCGGTCCGGACCCTCCACTTT.